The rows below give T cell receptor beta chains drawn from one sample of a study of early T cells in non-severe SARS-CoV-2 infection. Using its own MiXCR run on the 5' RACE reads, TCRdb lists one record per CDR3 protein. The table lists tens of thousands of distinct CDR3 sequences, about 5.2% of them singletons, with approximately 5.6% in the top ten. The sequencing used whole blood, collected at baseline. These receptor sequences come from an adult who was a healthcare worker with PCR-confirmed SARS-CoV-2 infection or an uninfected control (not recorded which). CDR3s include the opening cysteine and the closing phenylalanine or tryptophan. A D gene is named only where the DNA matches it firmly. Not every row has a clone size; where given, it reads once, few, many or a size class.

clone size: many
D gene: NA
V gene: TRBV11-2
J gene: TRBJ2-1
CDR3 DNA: TGTGCCAGCAGCTTAGGCCTAGTAGATGAGCAGTTCTTC
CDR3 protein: CASSLGLVDEQFF

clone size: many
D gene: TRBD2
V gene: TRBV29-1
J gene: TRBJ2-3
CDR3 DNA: TGCAGCGTTGAGACTAGCGGGACGACCACAGATACGCAGTATTTT
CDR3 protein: CSVETSGTTTDTQYF

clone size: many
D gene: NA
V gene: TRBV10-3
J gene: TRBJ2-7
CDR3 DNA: TGTGCCATCAGTGAGACAGGGGGGGGCGAGCAGTACTTC
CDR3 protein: CAISETGGGEQYF

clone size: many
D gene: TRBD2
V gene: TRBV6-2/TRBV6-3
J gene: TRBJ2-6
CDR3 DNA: TGTGCCAGCAGTAGCGGGAGCTCTGGGGCCAACGTCCTGACTTTC
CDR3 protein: CASSSGSSGANVLTF

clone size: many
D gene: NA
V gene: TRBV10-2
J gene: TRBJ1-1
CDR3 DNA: TGCGCCAGCAGTGATTGGGAGTTGAACACTGAAGCTTTCTTT
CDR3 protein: CASSDWELNTEAFF

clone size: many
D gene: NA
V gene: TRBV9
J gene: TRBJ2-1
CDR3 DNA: TGTGCCAGCAGCGTATTGGGCGGAAATCTCCGGGGGGAGCAGTTCTTC
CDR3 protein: CASSVLGGNLRGEQFF

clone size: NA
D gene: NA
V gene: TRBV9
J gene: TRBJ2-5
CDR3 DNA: TGTGCCAGCAGTGTAGGGATATCGGAGAAAGAGACCCAGTACTTC
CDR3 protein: CASSVGISEKETQYF

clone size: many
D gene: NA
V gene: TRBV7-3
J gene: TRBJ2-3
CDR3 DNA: TGTGCCAGCAGCTCCTACGGGGGCCAAGATACGCAGTATTTT
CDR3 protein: CASSSYGGQDTQYF

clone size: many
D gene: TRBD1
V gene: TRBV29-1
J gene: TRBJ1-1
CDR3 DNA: TGCAGCGGGACAGGGGGCCATGGGGTCGCTGAAGCTTTCTTT
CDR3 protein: CSGTGGHGVAEAFF

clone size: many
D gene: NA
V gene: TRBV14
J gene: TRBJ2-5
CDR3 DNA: TGTGCCAGCAGCCAACAAGAGACCCAGTACTTC
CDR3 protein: CASSQQETQYF

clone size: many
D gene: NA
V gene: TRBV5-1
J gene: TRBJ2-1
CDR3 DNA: TGCGCCAGCAGCTCCCAGCGGAAGAGCTCCTACAATGAGCAGTTCTTC
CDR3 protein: CASSSQRKSSYNEQFF

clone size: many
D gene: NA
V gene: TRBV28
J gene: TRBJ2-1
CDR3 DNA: TGTGCCAGCAGTTTTGACCCGAGACAGCCTAACAATGAGCAGTTCTTC
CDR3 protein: CASSFDPRQPNNEQFF

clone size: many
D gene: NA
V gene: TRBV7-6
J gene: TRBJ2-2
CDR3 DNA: TGTGCCAGCAGCTTAGTTCTAGTGGGGAGCCCCGGGGAGCTGTTTTTT
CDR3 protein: CASSLVLVGSPGELFF

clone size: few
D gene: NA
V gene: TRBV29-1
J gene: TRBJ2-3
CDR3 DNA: TGCAGCGTTGACCTCAAAGCGAAGGCAGATACGCAGTATTTT
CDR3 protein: CSVDLKAKADTQYF

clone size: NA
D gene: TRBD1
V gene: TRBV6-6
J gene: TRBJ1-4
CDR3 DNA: TGTGCCAGCAGCCAGGGAGGACAGGGGGCCTCTAATGAAAAACTGTTTTTT
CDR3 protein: CASSQGGQGASNEKLFF

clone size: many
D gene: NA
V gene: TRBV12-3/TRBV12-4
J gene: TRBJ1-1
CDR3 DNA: TGTGCCAGCACCCGGGGCGGACTAAACACTGAAGCTTTCTTT
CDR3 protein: CASTRGGLNTEAFF

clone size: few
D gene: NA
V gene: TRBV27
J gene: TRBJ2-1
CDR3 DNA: TGTGCCACCGCGGACTGGAGCAATGAGCAGTTCTTC
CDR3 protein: CATADWSNEQFF

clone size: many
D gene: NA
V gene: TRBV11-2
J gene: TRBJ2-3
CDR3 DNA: TGTGCCAGCAGCTTCGACTCGGGGCAGCAGTATTTT
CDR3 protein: CASSFDSGQQYF

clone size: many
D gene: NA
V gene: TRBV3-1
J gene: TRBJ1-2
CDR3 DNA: TGTGCCAGCAGCCAAGGAGTACGATCGTGGGGCTACACCTTC
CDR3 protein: CASSQGVRSWGYTF

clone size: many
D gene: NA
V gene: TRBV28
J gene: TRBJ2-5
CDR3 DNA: TGTGCCAGCAGTCCTGAGACATCCCTGGGGGAGACCCAGTACTTC
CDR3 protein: CASSPETSLGETQYF

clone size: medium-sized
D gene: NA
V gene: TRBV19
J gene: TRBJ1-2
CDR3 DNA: TGTGCCAGTAGCCCCCAGCGGCTTGGCTACACCTTC
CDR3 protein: CASSPQRLGYTF

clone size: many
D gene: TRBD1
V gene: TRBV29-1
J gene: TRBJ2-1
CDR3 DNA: TGCAGCGTTCAGGACAGGGGAGGCAATGAGCAGTTCTTC
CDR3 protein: CSVQDRGGNEQFF

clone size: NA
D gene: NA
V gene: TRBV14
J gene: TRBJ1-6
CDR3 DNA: TGTGCCAGCAGCCGCGTAGGGAACTACTCACCCCTCCACTTT
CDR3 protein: CASSRVGNYSPLHF

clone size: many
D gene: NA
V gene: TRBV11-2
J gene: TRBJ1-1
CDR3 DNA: TGTGCCAGCAGCTTAGCGGGAGGTACGAACACTGAAGCTTTCTTT
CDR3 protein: CASSLAGGTNTEAFF

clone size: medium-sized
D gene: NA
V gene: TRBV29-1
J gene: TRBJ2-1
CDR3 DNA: TGCAGCGCTAATGGGCCTGAGCGGGTGCAGTTCTTC
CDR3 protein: CSANGPERVQFF

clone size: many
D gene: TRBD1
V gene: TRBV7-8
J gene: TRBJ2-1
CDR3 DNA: TGTGCCAGCAGCTTCGCAGGACAGGGGAGAAATGAGCAGTTCTTC
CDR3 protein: CASSFAGQGRNEQFF

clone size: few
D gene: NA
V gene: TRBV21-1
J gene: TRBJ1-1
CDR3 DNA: TGTGCCAGCAGCAAACTCCGGGGCTGCACTGAAGCTTTCTTT
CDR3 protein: CASSKLRGCTEAFF

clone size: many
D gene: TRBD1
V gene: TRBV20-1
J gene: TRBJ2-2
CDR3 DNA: TGCAGTGCCATATCGGGACAGAAGAACACCGGGGAGCTGTTTTTT
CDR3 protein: CSAISGQKNTGELFF

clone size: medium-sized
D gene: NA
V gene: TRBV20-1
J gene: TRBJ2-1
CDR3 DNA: TGCAGTGCTAGGCCCCCACCGTATCGGCCCAGCTCCTACAATGAGCAGTTCTTC
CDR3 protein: CSARPPPYRPSSYNEQFF

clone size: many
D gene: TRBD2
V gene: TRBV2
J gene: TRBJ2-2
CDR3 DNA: TGTGCCAGCAGTGTTGGGACTAGCGCGAACACCGGGGAGCTGTTTTTT
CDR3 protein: CASSVGTSANTGELFF

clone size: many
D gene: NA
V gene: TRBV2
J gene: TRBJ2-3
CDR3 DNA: TGTGCCAGCAGCCCGGACGTCCCCTCCGGCACAGATACGCAGTATTTT
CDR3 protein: CASSPDVPSGTDTQYF

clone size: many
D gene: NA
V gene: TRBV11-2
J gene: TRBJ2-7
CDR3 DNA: TGTGCCAGCAGCCTAGCCCACTACGAGCAGTACTTC
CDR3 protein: CASSLAHYEQYF

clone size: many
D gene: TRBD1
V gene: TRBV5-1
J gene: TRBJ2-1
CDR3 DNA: TGCGCCAGCAGCCAACGGTGGGACAGGGGCTATGAGCAGTTCTTC
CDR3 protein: CASSQRWDRGYEQFF

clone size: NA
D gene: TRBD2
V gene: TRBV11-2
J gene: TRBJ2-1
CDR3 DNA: TGTGCCAGCAGTTTCCTAAGGAGTGCTAGCGGGAGGGGCAATGAGCAGTTCTTC
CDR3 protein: CASSFLRSASGRGNEQFF

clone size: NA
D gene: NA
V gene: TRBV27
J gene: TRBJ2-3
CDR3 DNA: TGTGCCACCCGGGGGCACAACACAGATACGCAGTATTTT
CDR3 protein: CATRGHNTDTQYF

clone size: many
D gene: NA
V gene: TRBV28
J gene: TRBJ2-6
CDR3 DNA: TGTGCCAGCAGCCCCCCGTGGCTAGCATCTGGGGCCAACGTCCTGACTTTC
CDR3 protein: CASSPPWLASGANVLTF

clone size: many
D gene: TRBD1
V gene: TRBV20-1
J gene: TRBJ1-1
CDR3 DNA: TGCAGTGCCCCCGCCGAGACAGGGCGTGCTTTCTTT
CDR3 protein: CSAPAETGRAFF

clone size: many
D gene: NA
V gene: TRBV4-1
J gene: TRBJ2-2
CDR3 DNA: TGCGCCAGCAGCCAAGAGAAAAGTTGGACTTTGACCGGGGAGCTGTTTTTT
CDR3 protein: CASSQEKSWTLTGELFF

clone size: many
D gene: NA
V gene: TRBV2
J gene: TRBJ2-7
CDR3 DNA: TGTGCCAGCAGTGCCGGCGGATACGAGCAGTACTTC
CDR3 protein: CASSAGGYEQYF

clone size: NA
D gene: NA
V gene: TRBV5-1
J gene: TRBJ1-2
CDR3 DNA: TGCGCCAGCAGCTTGGAGGGCAGGGCAACCTATGGCTACACCTTC
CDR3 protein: CASSLEGRATYGYTF

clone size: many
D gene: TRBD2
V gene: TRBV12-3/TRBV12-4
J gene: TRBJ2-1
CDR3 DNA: TGTGCCAGCAGTGGGGGGGATGAGCAGTTCTTC
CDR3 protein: CASSGGDEQFF

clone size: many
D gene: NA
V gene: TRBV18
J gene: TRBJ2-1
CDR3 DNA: TGTGCCAGCGGGGGATTAGACGGAGTGAATGAGCAGTTCTTC
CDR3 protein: CASGGLDGVNEQFF

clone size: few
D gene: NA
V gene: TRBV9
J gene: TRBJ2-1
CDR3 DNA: TGTGCCAGCAGCGTTCTGGAGCGTTACAATGAGCAGTTCTTC
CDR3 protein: CASSVLERYNEQFF

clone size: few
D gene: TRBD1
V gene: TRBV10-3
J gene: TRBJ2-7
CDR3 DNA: TGTGCCAGTACGACTGGACAGGACCGCCAGCAGTACTTC
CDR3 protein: CASTTGQDRQQYF

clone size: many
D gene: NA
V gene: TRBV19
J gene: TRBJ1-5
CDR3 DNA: TGTGCCAGTAGTCTAAATCAGCCCCAGCATTTT
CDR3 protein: CASSLNQPQHF

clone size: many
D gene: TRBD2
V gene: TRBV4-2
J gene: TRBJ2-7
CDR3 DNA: TGTGCCAGCAGCCAAGATACTAGCGGGAGTTACGAGCAGTACTTC
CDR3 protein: CASSQDTSGSYEQYF

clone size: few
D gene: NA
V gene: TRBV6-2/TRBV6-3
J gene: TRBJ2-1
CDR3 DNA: TGTGCCAGCAGTTACCCCCGCGGATTGAACAATGAGCAGTTCTTC
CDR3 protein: CASSYPRGLNNEQFF

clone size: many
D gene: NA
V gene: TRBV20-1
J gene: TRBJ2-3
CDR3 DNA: TGCAGTGCTAGAATCCCCCGGCAGGGAGTAGTCGGGAGTACGCAGTATTTT
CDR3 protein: CSARIPRQGVVGSTQYF

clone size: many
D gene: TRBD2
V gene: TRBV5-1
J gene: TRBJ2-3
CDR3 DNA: TGCGCCAGCAGCATAGCGGGGAACACAGATACGCAGTATTTT
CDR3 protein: CASSIAGNTDTQYF

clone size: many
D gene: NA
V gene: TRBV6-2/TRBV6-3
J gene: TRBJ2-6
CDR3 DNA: TGTGCCAGCAGTTACAGCTCTGGGGCCAACGTCCTGACTTTC
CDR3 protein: CASSYSSGANVLTF

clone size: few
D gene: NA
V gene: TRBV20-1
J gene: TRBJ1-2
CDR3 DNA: TGCAGTGCTAGCGACGGGACTAACTATGGCTACACCTTC
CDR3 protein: CSASDGTNYGYTF

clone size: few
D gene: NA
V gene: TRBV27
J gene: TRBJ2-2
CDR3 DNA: TGTGCCAGCAGTTCCCCCCTCCGGCAGGGGATCTCCGGGGAGCTGTTTTTT
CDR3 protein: CASSSPLRQGISGELFF

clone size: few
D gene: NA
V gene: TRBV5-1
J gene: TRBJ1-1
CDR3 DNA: TGCGCCAGCAGCATAACCTTCAGGGAGGGTGGGACTGAAGCTTTCTTT
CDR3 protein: CASSITFREGGTEAFF

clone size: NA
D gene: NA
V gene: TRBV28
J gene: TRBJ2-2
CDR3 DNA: TGTGCCAGCCGAACACTTGGGTTGAACACCGGGGAGCTGTTTTTT
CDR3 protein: CASRTLGLNTGELFF

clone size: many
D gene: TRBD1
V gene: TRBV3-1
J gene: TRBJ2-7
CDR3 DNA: TGTGCCAGCAGCAACCGGGACAGGGACTACGAGCAGTACTTC
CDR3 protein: CASSNRDRDYEQYF

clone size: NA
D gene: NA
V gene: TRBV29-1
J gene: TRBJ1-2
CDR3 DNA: TGCAGCGTAAGGGTGGTTGCCTATGGCTACACCTTC
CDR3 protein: CSVRVVAYGYTF

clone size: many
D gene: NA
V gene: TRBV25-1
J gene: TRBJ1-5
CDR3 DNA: TGTGCCAGCAGTGGGGGGCAGGGCCAAAATCAGCCCCAGCATTTT
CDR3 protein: CASSGGQGQNQPQHF

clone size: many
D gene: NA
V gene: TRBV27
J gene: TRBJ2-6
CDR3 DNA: TGTGCCACCCCGGGTTGTTGGGCCAACGTCCTGACTTTC
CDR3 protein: CATPGCWANVLTF